A single sample is the source of the 32 T cell receptor beta chains below, sequenced in a study of patients and donors after allogeneic stem cell transplantation. TCRdb independently ran MiXCR on the RT-PCR reads; one entry per CDR3 protein. Found here are 900,000 to 1,000,000 distinct CDR3 sequences, approximately 18% of them singletons; the top ten hold 6%. The sample was blood, either unsorted or a sorted T cell fraction (not recorded which). These receptors all come from a human donor who was either an allogeneic HSCT recipient or a stem cell or donor lymphocyte infusion donor (not recorded which). It is not recorded whose cells these are; they may come from a transplant donor.

This clonotype was seen more than once but under ten times. The V call is TRBV27, the J call TRBJ2-1; D remains ambiguous. The CDR3 totals 13 residues. Germline V gene sequence: CDR1 MNHEY, CDR2 SMNVEV (reference sequence). V was clipped by 4 bases and J by 7 bases, with 11 bases between them. CDR3 nucleotides: TGTGCCAGCAGTTCCTATATCATAAATGAGCAGTTCTTC. Protein product: CASSSYIINEQFF.

In its sample, this clonotype was seen a few times. The chain employs TRBV16 and TRBJ1-1; D perhaps matches TRBD1 (6 bases). V was trimmed by 0 bases and J by 4 bases, leaving 12 bases between them. Germline V gene data show CDR1 as KGHSY and CDR2 as FQNENV. The CDR3 covers 15 residues. The CDR3 loop is CASSQSRRGTTEAFF. The CDR3 region has the DNA TGTGCCAGCAGCCAATCGCGGAGGGGGACCACTGAAGCTTTCTTT.

This clonotype was picked up many times. V usage is TRBV9 and J usage is TRBJ2-1; 11 bases fit TRBD2. Trimming removed 2 bases from V and 3 bases from J; junction bases left unmatched: 4. Germline-derived CDR1 and CDR2 are SGDLS and YYNGEE. The CDR3 has 16 amino acids. As DNA, the CDR3 is TGTGCCAGCAGCGTTCTAGCGGGAGGACTCTACAATGAGCAGTTCTTC. This encodes CASSVLAGGLYNEQFF.

The chain has TRBV5-1 and TRBJ1-2; 7 positions match TRBD1. Germline CDR1 is SGHRS and CDR2 is YFSETQ. The CDR3 sequence is 13 residues long. V trimming: 4 bases; J trimming: 8 bases; junction bases outside the gene matches: 8. CDR3 loop: CASSLNRGIGYTF. The DNA for the CDR3 is TGCGCCAGCAGCCTTAACAGGGGCATCGGCTACACCTTC.

This clonotype was seen a few times. The V call is TRBV12-5, the J call TRBJ1-1, with TRBD1 matching 7 bases. CDR1 and CDR2 from the germline V gene are LGHNT and FRNRAP. After removal of 5 bases from V and 1 base from J, the junction contained 4 bases not matched to a gene. The CDR3 is made up of 14 amino acids. The CDR3 DNA sequence: TGTGCTAGTGGTCCGCGGACAGGGAACACTGAAGCTTTCTTT. This codes for CASGPRTGNTEAFF.

In this sample, this clonotype turned up a few times. The gene calls are TRBV24-1 and TRBJ2-7; 7 nucleotides align to TRBD1. Germline V gene lookup returns CDR1 KGHDR and CDR2 SFDVKD. This CDR3 region has 13 residues. Unmatched junction bases numbered 2, after V lost 7 bases and J lost 0 bases. CDR3 nucleotide sequence: TGTGCCACCAGCCCAGGGGGCTCCTACGAGCAGTACTTC. It translates to CATSPGGSYEQYF.

On this clonotype: A much more abundant neighbour one base away suggests this may be a read error. The chain employs TRBV2 and TRBJ2-2; D is possibly TRBD1 (5 bases). Germline loops: CDR1 SNHLY, CDR2 FYNNEI. Trimming took off 4 bases at V and 1 base at J, with 7 bases between the two ends. This CDR3 is built from 14 residues. The CDR3 loop reads CASSVRGNTGELFF. The CDR3 DNA sequence: TGTGCCAGCAGTGTTAGGGGGAACACCGGGGAGCTGTTTTTT.

In its sample, this clonotype was seen a few times. This chain joins TRBV9 and TRBJ2-1; no clear D. Germline CDR1 and CDR2: SGDLS and YYNGEE. V shed 4 bases and J shed 10 bases, with 12 bases lying between them. The CDR3 consists of 12 residues. The DNA for the CDR3 is TGTGCCAGCAGCCCCTGGCCCGGCGAGCAGTTCTTC. Translation: CASSPWPGEQFF. The variable domain in full, completed from reference TRBV9 and TRBJ2-1, reads DSGVTQTPKHLITATGQRVTLRCSPRSGDLSVYWYQQSLDQGLQFLIQYYNGEERAKGNILERFSAQQFPDLHSELNLSSLELGDSALYFCASSPWPGEQFFGPGTRLTVL.

This chain joins TRBV7-9 and TRBJ1-1; no definite D call. The V gene lost 1 base and the J gene lost 0 bases, with 6 bases spanning the gap. The CDR3 totals 14 residues. Germline V gene sequence: CDR1 SEHNR, CDR2 FQNEAQ (reference sequence). The CDR3 reads CASSLGLVNTEAFF. In DNA form, the CDR3 reads TGTGCCAGCAGCTTAGGGCTCGTGAACACTGAAGCTTTCTTT.

This clonotype was seen a handful of times. The chain joins TRBV6-1 to TRBJ2-5; TRBD2 matches 8 bases. The germline gives CDR1 MNHNS, CDR2 SASEGT. CDR3 size: 16 residues. V was pared by 6 bases and J by 5 bases, with 14 bases of the junction left unmatched. The DNA for the CDR3 is TGTGCCAGCAGCCCCCCACCTAGCGGGCGGGTGGAGACCCAGTACTTC. Protein product: CASSPPPSGRVETQYF.

This clonotype was counted only a few times. One end of the junction varies from germline; a read error may be responsible. The rearrangement joins TRBV28 to TRBJ2-1; tentatively, D is TRBD1 (5 bases). Germline V gives CDR1 MDHEN, CDR2 SYDVKM. The length of the CDR3 is 11 residues. The CDR3 is CASSLDKEQFF. As DNA, the CDR3 is TGTGCCAGCAGCCTGGACAAGGAGCAGTTCTTC.

This clonotype was observed a handful of times. The J gene is TRBJ1-2, the V gene TRBV12-3 or TRBV12-4, with D perhaps matching TRBD1 (6 bases). This CDR3 has 16 amino acids. V was trimmed by 0 bases and J by 5 bases, leaving 16 bases between them. As DNA, the CDR3 is TGTGCCAGCAGTTTAGCGCGGGGGGCACGACTATATGGCTACACCTTC. Translation: CASSLARGARLYGYTF.

This chain links TRBV4-2 with TRBJ1-4; D unclear. Germline V CDR1 and CDR2: LGHNA, YNFKEQ. CDR3 length: 14 residues. V dropped 7 bases and J dropped 0 bases, with 9 bases sitting between them. CDR3 DNA sequence: TGTGCCAGCAACAGCCCAGCAACTAATGAAAAACTGTTTTTT. Its protein is CASNSPATNEKLFF.

This clonotype was picked up a small number of times. The chain couples TRBV6-1 to TRBJ2-1, with D unresolved. V was shortened by 2 bases and J by 0 bases, with 17 bases between the two germline ends. CDR1 is MNHNS, CDR2 SASEGT, per germline. The CDR3 has 18 residues. CDR3 in amino acids: CASSERSGFPSSYNEQFF. The CDR3 coding sequence is TGTGCCAGCAGTGAACGTTCCGGGTTCCCGAGCTCCTACAATGAGCAGTTCTTC.

The V and J genes are TRBV6-1 and TRBJ1-2; D not certain. Trimming took 5 bases from V and 1 from J, leaving 8 bases between them. The CDR3 contains 13 residues. Germline assignment: CDR1 MNHNS and CDR2 SASEGT. CDR3 loop: CASSPDVNYGYTF. In DNA form, the CDR3 reads TGTGCCAGCAGTCCGGACGTTAACTATGGCTACACCTTC.

In its sample, this clonotype was seen a few times. The rearrangement links TRBV7-6 to TRBJ2-5, with D perhaps matching TRBD1 or TRBD2 (7 bases each). This CDR3 region has 16 residues. V dropped 2 bases and J dropped 5 bases, with 18 bases sitting between them. The V gene's germline CDR1 is SGHVS and CDR2 FNYEAQ. CDR3 loop: CASSLLPGTAGETQYF. CDR3 nucleotides: TGTGCCAGCAGCTTACTCCCCGGGACAGCGGGGGAGACCCAGTACTTC. The whole variable domain, filled in from reference TRBV7-6 and TRBJ2-5, reads GAGVSQSPRYKVTKRGQDVALRCDPISGHVSLYWYRQALGQGPEFLTYFNYEAQQDKSGLPNDRFSAERPEGSISTLTIQRTEQRDSAMYRCASSLLPGTAGETQYFGPGTRLLVL.

The chain combines TRBV20-1 with TRBJ2-1, with a possible D match to TRBD1 (6 bases). Germline-derived CDR1 and CDR2 are DFQATT and SNEGSKA (reference sequence). This CDR3 comprises 15 residues. The V end lost 0 bases, the J end lost 6 bases, and 15 bases lay between the germline ends. CDR3 in amino acids: CSARDPQGQINEQFF. The CDR3 nucleotides read TGCAGTGCTAGAGATCCCCAGGGGCAGATCAATGAGCAGTTCTTC.

J is TRBJ1-3 and V is TRBV16, with D uncertain. This CDR3 spans 17 amino acids. CDR1 and CDR2 from the germline V gene are KGHSY and FQNENV. V was pared by 0 bases and J by 0 bases, with 12 bases between. The CDR3 sequence is CASSQSIRSFSGNTIYF. The CDR3 region has the DNA TGTGCCAGCAGCCAATCTATAAGGTCGTTCTCTGGAAACACCATATATTTT.

In DNA, the CDR3 is TGTGCCAGCAGCCCTACGGGGGGGCTTGAGAAAAAAAATACGCAGTATTTT. Protein: CASSPTGGLEKKNTQYF. The chain carries TRBV7-2 and TRBJ2-3; 8 nucleotides line up with TRBD2. The CDR3 has 17 amino acids. J gave up 7 bases and V 5 bases, and 17 bases lay outside the gene matches. Per the germline V gene, CDR1 is SGHTA and CDR2 is FQGNSA.

The CDR3 region is CASSLGGGTSAQYF. Written as DNA, the CDR3 is TGTGCCAGCAGCTTAGGAGGGGGCACTAGCGCCCAGTACTTC. This chain joins TRBV11-2 and TRBJ2-5; TRBD1 or TRBD2 may be the D gene (7 bases each). The germline V and J ends were trimmed by 1 base and 9 bases, with 15 bases remaining between them. Germline V lookup: CDR1 SGHAT, CDR2 FQNNGV. This CDR3 spans 14 amino acids.

This clonotype was seen a handful of times. This sequence joins TRBV2 and TRBJ2-4; 9 nucleotides match TRBD1. The germline CDR1 and CDR2 sequences are SNHLY and FYNNEI. This CDR3 comprises 14 residues. With 7 bases clipped from V and 7 bases from J, the junction kept 8 bases outside the gene matches. The CDR3 DNA follows: TGTGCCAGCAACGAAGGACAGGGGACGAACATTCAGTACTTC. Translated, it gives CASNEGQGTNIQYF.

This clonotype occurred a few times. This chain's CDR3 is CASRLSNRGTEAFF. The CDR3 DNA reads as TGTGCCAGCAGGCTTTCCAACAGGGGGACTGAAGCTTTCTTT. The chain recombines TRBV12-3 or TRBV12-4 with TRBJ1-1, with 8 bases matching TRBD1. The CDR3 runs 14 residues. V shed 6 bases and J 5 bases; nucleotides not matched to a gene: 8.

The genes are TRBV20-1 and TRBJ1-1; D remains ambiguous. Looked up from germline, CDR1 is DFQATT and CDR2 is SNEGSKA (reference sequence). The CDR3 covers 8 residues. CDR3 DNA: TGCAGCCCCCTAGGGGCTTTCTTT. Its translation is CSPLGAFF.

A few counts support this clonotype. The V call is TRBV11-2, the J call TRBJ2-3, with a weak D call TRBD2 (5 bases). The CDR3 has 18 residues. The germline V gene encodes CDR1 SGHAT and CDR2 FQNNGV. Trimming removed 4 bases at V and 0 bases at J, with 20 bases between. The CDR3 DNA sequence: TGTGCCAGCAGCTCCAAGAGATCCATGCGCGGGAGCACAGATACGCAGTATTTT. Translation: CASSSKRSMRGSTDTQYF.

This chain connects TRBV20-1 to TRBJ2-1; D is unresolved. CDR3 length: 11 amino acids. Germline CDR1 DFQATT, CDR2 SNEGSKA (reference sequence). V was shortened by 3 bases and J by 9 bases, with 9 bases between the two germline ends. This CDR3 reads CSASTPGEQFF. In nucleotides, the CDR3 is TGCAGTGCTAGTACCCCTGGTGAGCAGTTCTTC.

This clonotype was observed many times. The CDR3: CASSRTSGIDYEQYF. CDR3 bases: TGTGCCAGCAGTCGGACTAGCGGGATAGACTACGAGCAGTACTTC. The rearrangement joins TRBV12-3 or TRBV12-4 to TRBJ2-7, with TRBD2 matching over 12 bases. V shed 5 bases and J 3 bases; nucleotides not matched to a gene: 5. The CDR3 is made up of 15 amino acids.

This chain uses TRBV9 with TRBJ2-1; D is perhaps TRBD2 (7 bases). Germline assignment: CDR1 SGDLS and CDR2 YYNGEE. V dropped 0 bases and J dropped 8 bases, with 18 bases sitting between them. CDR3 length: 16 residues. In DNA form, the CDR3 reads TGTGCCAGCAGCGTAGCTACAGGACTAGAGGGGGATGAGCAGTTCTTC. This sequence encodes CASSVATGLEGDEQFF.

This clonotype was detected a few times. The CDR3 nucleotides read TGTGCCAGCAGTTATCGGTACAGACACACTGAAGCTTTCTTT. As protein: CASSYRYRHTEAFF. V and J are TRBV6-5 and TRBJ1-1; D call uncertain. Germline CDR1 is MNHEY and CDR2 is SVGAGI. The CDR3 runs to 14 residues. The ends were cut back, 3 bases at V and 3 bases at J, with 11 bases in the middle.

V and J are TRBV19 and TRBJ2-3; no reliable D call. The CDR3 runs to 13 residues. Trimming left V 4 bases short and J 1 base short, with 6 bases between. The germline gives CDR1 LNHDA, CDR2 SQIVND (reference sequence). The CDR3 region is CASSRSRTDTQYF. As DNA, the CDR3 is TGTGCCAGTAGTAGATCGCGCACAGATACGCAGTATTTT.

This clonotype has just a few counts. The chain has TRBV5-1 and TRBJ2-1, with 11 bases fitting TRBD2. V lost 4 bases, J lost 2 bases, and 5 bases stayed unmatched. Germline V CDR1 and CDR2: SGHRS, YFSETQ. This CDR3 is built from 16 residues. Here the CDR3 reads CASSPKTSGAYNEQFF. CDR3 sequence (DNA): TGCGCCAGCAGCCCAAAGACTAGCGGGGCCTACAATGAGCAGTTCTTC.

V usage is TRBV12-5 and J usage is TRBJ2-3; D is perhaps TRBD1 or TRBD2 (5 bases each). The germline V gene encodes CDR1 LGHNT and CDR2 FRNRAP. CDR3 length equals 12 residues. The CDR3 DNA sequence: TGTGCCTCTGGGACCCACACAGATACGCAGTATTTT. This translates into CASGTHTDTQYF.

This rearrangement joins TRBV2 to TRBJ1-2; D call uncertain. The length of the CDR3 is 12 residues. From germline, CDR1 is SNHLY and CDR2 FYNNEI. Here the CDR3 reads CATQREGEGYTF. CDR3 in DNA: TGTGCTACGCAGCGGGAGGGCGAAGGCTACACCTTC.